One T cell receptor (beta chain) is described in this entry. With a J-beta primer mix and a sample-barcoded 5' primer, a second PCR ran about 7 to 11 cycles. Each cDNA molecule was tagged by a template-switch adaptor with 12 random nucleotides. MiXCR, run by TCRdb on the 5' RACE reads, gives a single entry per CDR3 protein. The table lists more than 700,000 distinct CDR3 sequences, approximately 55% of them singletons. The V gene lost 0 bases and the J gene lost 6 bases, with 13 bases spanning the gap. Germline CDR1 and CDR2: SGHDN and FVKESK. The CDR3 runs to 15 residues. The sample originates from a study of blood T cells in healthy people across ages.

The sequenced material came from blood. The clonotype comes from a man older than 75 in good health. This chain joins TRBV14 and TRBJ2-3; D call uncertain. CDR3 sequence reads: CASSQETRRSDTQYF. The CDR3 region has the DNA TGTGCCAGCAGCCAAGAGACCCGTCGGTCGGATACGCAGTATTTT.